This entry describes one T cell receptor beta chain. This sample stems from a study of T cell changes during pregnancy in multiple sclerosis. The germline CDR1 and CDR2 sequences are SGHRS and YFSETQ. Trimming removed 2 bases from V and 5 bases from J, with 16 bases in between. There are 15 residues in the CDR3. Some clones are missing from TCRdb's copy, which holds only in-frame ones; the method was immunoSEQ multiplex PCR. This sample has more than 85,000 clones, with 94% found just once. This TCR came from a female donor in good health, enrolled as a control in a pregnancy study. This specimen consisted of peripheral blood, obtained after pregnancy. The chain combines TRBV5-1 with TRBJ2-5; maybe TRBD2 (6 bases). The CDR3 nucleotides read TGCGCCAGCAGCTTTCGGGGGTCGGCGGCGGAGACCCAGTACTTC. Its translation: CASSFRGSAAETQYF.